This T cell receptor beta chain was sequenced during a study of blood T cell repertoires in COVID-19. This CDR3 is 13 amino acids long. Trimming cost V 4 bases and J 2 bases, with 9 bases left between them. This table comes from immunoSEQ multiplex PCR, and its TCRdb copy is limited to in-frame clones, with some not included. The table includes approximately 160,000 clones, approximately 88% detected once. This clonotype originated in a woman of 80 years or more with active or convalescent COVID-19. Source material: peripheral blood. The genes are TRBV12-3 or TRBV12-4 and TRBJ2-7; perhaps TRBD1 as D (5 bases). The CDR3 DNA follows: TGTGCCAGCAGTTCGACAGCAACCTACGAGCAGTACTTC. It yields the protein CASSSTATYEQYF.